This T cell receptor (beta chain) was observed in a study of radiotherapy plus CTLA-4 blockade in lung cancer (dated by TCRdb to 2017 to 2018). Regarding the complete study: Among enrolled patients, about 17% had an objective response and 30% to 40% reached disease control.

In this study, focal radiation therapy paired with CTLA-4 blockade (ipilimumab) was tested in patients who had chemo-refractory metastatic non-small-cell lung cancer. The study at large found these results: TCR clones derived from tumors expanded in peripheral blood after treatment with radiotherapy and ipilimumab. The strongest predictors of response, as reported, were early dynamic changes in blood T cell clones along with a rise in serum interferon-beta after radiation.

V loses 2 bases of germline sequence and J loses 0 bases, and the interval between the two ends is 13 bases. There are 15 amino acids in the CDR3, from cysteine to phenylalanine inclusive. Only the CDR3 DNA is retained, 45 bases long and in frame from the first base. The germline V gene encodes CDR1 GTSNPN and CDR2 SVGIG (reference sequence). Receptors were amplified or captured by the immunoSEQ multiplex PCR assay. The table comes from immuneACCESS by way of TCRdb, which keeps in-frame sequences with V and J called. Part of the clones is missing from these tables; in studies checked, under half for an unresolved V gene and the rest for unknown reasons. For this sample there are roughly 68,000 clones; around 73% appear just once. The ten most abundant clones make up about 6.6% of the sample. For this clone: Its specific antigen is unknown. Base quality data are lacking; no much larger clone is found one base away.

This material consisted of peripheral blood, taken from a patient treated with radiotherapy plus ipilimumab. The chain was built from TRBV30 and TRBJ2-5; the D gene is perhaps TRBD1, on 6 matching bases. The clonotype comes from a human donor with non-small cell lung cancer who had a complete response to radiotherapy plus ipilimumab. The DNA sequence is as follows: TGTGCCTGGAGTCGTCGGTACAGGGACCAAGAGACCCAGTACTTC. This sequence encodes CAWSRRYRDQETQYF.